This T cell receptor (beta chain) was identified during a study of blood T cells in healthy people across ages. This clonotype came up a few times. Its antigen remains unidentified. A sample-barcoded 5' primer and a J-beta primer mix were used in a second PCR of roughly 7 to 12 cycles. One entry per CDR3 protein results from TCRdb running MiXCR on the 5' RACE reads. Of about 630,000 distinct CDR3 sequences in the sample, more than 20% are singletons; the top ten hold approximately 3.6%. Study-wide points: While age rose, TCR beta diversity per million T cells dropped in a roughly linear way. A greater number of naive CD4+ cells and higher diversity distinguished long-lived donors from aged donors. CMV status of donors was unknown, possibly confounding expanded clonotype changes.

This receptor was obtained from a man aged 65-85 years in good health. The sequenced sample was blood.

CDR3 nucleotides: TGTGCCAGCAGACTAGTTGAAGAGACCCAGTACTTC. Protein product: CASRLVEETQYF. The chain is built from TRBV2 and TRBJ2-5; perhaps TRBD2 as D (5 bases). Trimming cost V 6 bases and J 3 bases, with 8 bases left between them. This CDR3 is built from 12 residues. The germline gives CDR1 SNHLY, CDR2 FYNNEI.